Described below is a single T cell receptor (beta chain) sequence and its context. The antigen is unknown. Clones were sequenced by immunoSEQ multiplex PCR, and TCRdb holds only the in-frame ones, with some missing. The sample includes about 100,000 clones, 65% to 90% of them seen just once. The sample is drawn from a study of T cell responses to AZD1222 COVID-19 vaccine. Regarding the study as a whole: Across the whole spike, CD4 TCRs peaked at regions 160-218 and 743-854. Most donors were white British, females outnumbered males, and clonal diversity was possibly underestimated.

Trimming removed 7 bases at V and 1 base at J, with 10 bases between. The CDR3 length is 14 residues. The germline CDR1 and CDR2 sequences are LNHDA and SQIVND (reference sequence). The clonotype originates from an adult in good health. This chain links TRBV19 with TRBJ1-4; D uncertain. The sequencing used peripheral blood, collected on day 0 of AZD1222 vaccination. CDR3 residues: CASKEAQTNEKLFF. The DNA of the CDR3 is TGTGCCAGTAAGGAGGCGCAAACTAATGAAAAACTGTTTTTT. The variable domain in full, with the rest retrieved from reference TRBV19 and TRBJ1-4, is DGGITQSPKYLFRKEGQNVTLSCEQNLNHDAMYWYRQDPGQGLRLIYYSQIVNDFQKGDIAEGYSVSREKKESFPLTVTSAQKNPTAFYLCASKEAQTNEKLFFGSGTQLSVL.